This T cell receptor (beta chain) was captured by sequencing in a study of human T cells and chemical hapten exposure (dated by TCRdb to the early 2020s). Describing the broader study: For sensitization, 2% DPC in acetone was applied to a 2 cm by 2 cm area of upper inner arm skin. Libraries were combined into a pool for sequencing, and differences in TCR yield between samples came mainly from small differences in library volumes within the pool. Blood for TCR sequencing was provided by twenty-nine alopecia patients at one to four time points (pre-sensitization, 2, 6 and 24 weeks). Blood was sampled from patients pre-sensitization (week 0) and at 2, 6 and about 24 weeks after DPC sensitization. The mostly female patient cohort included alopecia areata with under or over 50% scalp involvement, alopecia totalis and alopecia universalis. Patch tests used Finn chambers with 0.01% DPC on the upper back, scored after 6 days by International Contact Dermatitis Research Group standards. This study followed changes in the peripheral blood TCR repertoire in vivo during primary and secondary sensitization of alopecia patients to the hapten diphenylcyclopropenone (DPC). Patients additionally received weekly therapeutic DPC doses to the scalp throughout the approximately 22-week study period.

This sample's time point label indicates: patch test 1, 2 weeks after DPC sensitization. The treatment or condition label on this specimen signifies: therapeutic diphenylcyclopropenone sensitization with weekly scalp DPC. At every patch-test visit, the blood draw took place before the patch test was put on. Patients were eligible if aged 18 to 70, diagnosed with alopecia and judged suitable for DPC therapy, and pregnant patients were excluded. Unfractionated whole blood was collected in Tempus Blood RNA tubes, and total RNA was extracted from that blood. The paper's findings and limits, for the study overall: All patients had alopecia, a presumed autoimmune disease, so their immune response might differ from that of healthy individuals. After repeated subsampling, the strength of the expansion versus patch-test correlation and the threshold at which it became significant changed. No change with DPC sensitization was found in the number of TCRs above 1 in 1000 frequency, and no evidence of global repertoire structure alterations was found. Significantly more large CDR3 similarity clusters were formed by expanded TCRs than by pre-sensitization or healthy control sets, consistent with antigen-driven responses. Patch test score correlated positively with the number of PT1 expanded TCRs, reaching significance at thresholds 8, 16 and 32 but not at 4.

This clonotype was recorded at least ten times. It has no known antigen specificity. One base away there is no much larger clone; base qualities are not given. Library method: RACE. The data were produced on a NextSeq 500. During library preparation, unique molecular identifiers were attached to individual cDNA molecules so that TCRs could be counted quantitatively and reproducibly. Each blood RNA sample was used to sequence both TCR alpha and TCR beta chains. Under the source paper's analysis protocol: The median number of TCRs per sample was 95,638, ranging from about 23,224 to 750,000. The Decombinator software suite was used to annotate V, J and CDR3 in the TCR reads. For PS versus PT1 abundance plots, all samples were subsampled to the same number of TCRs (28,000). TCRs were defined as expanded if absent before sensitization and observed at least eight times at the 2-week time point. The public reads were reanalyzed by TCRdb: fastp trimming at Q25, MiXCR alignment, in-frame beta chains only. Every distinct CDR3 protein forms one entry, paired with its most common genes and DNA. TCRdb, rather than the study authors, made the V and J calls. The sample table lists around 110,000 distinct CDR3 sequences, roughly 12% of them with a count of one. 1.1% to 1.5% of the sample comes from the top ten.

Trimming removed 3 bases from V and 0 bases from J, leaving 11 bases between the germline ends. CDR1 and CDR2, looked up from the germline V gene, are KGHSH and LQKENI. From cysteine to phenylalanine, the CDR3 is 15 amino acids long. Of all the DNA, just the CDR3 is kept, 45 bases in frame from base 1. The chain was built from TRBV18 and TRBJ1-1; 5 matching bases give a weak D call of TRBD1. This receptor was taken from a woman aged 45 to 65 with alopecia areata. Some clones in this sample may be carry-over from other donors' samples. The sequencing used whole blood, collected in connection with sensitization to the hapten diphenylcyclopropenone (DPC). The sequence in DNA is TGTGCCAGCTCACCCGGGGCAGGGATGAACACTGAAGCTTTCTTT. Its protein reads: CASSPGAGMNTEAFF.